This TCR beta chain was identified in a study of T cell responses to AZD1222 COVID-19 vaccine. Some clones are missing from TCRdb's copy, which holds only in-frame ones; the method was immunoSEQ multiplex PCR. The repertoire includes some 200,000 clones, 80% to 95% of them detected once, and under 4% sits in the top ten. The CDR3 runs to 11 residues. V gave up 8 bases and J gave up 7 bases, with 9 bases separating them. From germline, CDR1 is LGHDT and CDR2 YNNKEL (reference sequence). The sample here was peripheral blood, taken 28 days after the second AZD1222 dose. The sequence was collected from an adult who received the AZD1222 COVID-19 vaccine. This chain joins TRBV3-1 (or the pseudogene TRBV3-2) and TRBJ1-5, with D unclear. In DNA form, the CDR3 reads TGTGCCAGCTGCCCTGGACAGCCCCAGCATTTT. This codes for CASCPGQPQHF.